A selection of T cell receptor beta chains follows, all from one sample in a study of OX40 agonist ivuxolimab in advanced cancers. Measured with immunoSEQ multiplex PCR; TCRdb has only the in-frame clones, and not every one. The sample contains some 38,000 clones, about 89% of which appear only once. This specimen consisted of CD4+ or CD8+ T cells sorted from blood, obtained in a trial of the OX40 agonist ivuxolimab. The receptor set was obtained from an adult with an advanced solid tumor such as melanoma, head and neck, liver or kidney cancer. CDR3s include the opening cysteine and the closing phenylalanine or tryptophan. D genes are given only for firm matches. Size is omitted from some rows. Given values are once, few, many or a class for expanded clones.

J gene: TRBJ2-5; clone size: .; D gene: TRBD1; V gene: TRBV2; CDR3 DNA: TGTGCCAGCAGTGAACAGGGGGCCGAGGGGACCCAGTACTTC; CDR3 protein: CASSEQGAEGTQYF
J gene: TRBJ2-2; clone size: .; D gene: TRBD1; V gene: TRBV2; CDR3 DNA: TGTGCCAGCAGCTACAGATCAGGGGGCACCGCCGGGGAGCTGTTTTTT; CDR3 protein: CASSYRSGGTAGELFF
J gene: TRBJ1-2; clone size: .; D gene: .; V gene: TRBV6-1; CDR3 DNA: TGTGCCAGCAGTGAAGCGCTTCAAGGAAGCTATGGCTACACCTTC; CDR3 protein: CASSEALQGSYGYTF
J gene: TRBJ2-5; clone size: once; D gene: .; V gene: TRBV5-4; CDR3 DNA: TGTGCCAGCAGCAATCCCTCAGGGGCCCAAGAGACCCAGTACTTC; CDR3 protein: CASSNPSGAQETQYF
J gene: TRBJ2-6; clone size: .; D gene: .; V gene: TRBV5-1; CDR3 DNA: TGCGCCAGCAGCGCAGGGGACGGGGCCAACGTCCTGACTTTC; CDR3 protein: CASSAGDGANVLTF
J gene: TRBJ2-7; clone size: .; D gene: .; V gene: TRBV10-1; CDR3 DNA: TGCGCCAGCAGTGAGTCCGGGAAGCGCTACGAGCAGTACTTC; CDR3 protein: CASSESGKRYEQYF
J gene: TRBJ2-3; clone size: once; D gene: .; V gene: TRBV9; CDR3 DNA: TGTGCCAGCAGCTCTCACGCAGGGGCGGGGGTTGATACGCAGTATTTT; CDR3 protein: CASSSHAGAGVDTQYF
J gene: TRBJ1-5; clone size: .; D gene: TRBD1; V gene: TRBV6-5; CDR3 DNA: TGTGCCAGCAGTTACAACAGGGGGCTTAATCAGCCCCAGCATTTT; CDR3 protein: CASSYNRGLNQPQHF
J gene: TRBJ2-1; clone size: .; D gene: .; V gene: TRBV18; CDR3 DNA: TGTGCCAGCTCACCACGGCAGGGAGGTGAGCAGTTCTTC; CDR3 protein: CASSPRQGGEQFF
J gene: TRBJ2-7; clone size: .; D gene: .; V gene: TRBV7-2; CDR3 DNA: TGTGCCAGCAGCTCCGGACTAGTGGGGGCGTCCTACGAGCAGTACTTC; CDR3 protein: CASSSGLVGASYEQYF
J gene: TRBJ2-7; clone size: once; D gene: TRBD2; V gene: TRBV6-1; CDR3 DNA: TGTGCCAGCAGGGTGGGCGGGAGTACCTACGAGCAGTACTTC; CDR3 protein: CASRVGGSTYEQYF
J gene: TRBJ2-3; clone size: once; D gene: .; V gene: TRBV6-5; CDR3 DNA: TGTGCCAGCAGACTTCCAGGGGTTCGGACGCAGTATTTT; CDR3 protein: CASRLPGVRTQYF
J gene: TRBJ1-1; clone size: .; D gene: .; V gene: TRBV11-1; CDR3 DNA: TGTGCCAGCAGCTTATACGGGGACGGAGCTTTCTTT; CDR3 protein: CASSLYGDGAFF
J gene: TRBJ1-2; clone size: .; D gene: .; V gene: TRBV5-4; CDR3 DNA: TGTGCCAGCAGCTCAACTTGGACGGTTAACTATGGCTACACCTTC; CDR3 protein: CASSSTWTVNYGYTF
J gene: TRBJ1-4; clone size: .; D gene: TRBD1; V gene: TRBV6-1; CDR3 DNA: TGTGCCAGCAGTCTGACAGGGGATCCGGAAAAACTGTTTTTT; CDR3 protein: CASSLTGDPEKLFF
J gene: TRBJ2-5; clone size: .; D gene: .; V gene: TRBV10-3; CDR3 DNA: TGTGCCATCAGCCCCCAGGGGGAGGGAGAGACCCAGTACTTC; CDR3 protein: CAISPQGEGETQYF
J gene: TRBJ1-1; clone size: once; D gene: .; V gene: TRBV5-4; CDR3 DNA: TGTGCCAGCAGCTTGCCCGACCTGAACACTGAAGCTTTCTTT; CDR3 protein: CASSLPDLNTEAFF
J gene: TRBJ2-5; clone size: .; D gene: .; V gene: TRBV7-2; CDR3 DNA: TGTGCCAGCAGCCTTCGGGGACCTCAAGAGACCCAGTACTTC; CDR3 protein: CASSLRGPQETQYF
J gene: TRBJ2-2; clone size: .; D gene: .; V gene: TRBV9; CDR3 DNA: TGTGCCAGCAGCGTAGTTGTGTACGGCGGGGAGCTGTTTTTT; CDR3 protein: CASSVVVYGGELFF
J gene: TRBJ1-6; clone size: .; D gene: .; V gene: TRBV7-8; CDR3 DNA: TGTGCCAGCAGAGCATCCGGGTCTTCCAATTCACCCCTCCACTTT; CDR3 protein: CASRASGSSNSPLHF